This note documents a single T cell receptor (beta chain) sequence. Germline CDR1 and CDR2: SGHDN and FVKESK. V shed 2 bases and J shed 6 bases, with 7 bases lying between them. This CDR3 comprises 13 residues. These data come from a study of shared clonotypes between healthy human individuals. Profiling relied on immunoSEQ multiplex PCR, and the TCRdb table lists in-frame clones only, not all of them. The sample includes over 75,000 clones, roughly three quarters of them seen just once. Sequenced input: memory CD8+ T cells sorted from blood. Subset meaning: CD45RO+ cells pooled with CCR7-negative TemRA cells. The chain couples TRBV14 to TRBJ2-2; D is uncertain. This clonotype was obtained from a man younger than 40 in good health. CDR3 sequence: CASSQPVAGELFF. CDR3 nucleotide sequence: TGTGCCAGCAGCCAACCGGTAGCCGGGGAGCTGTTTTTT. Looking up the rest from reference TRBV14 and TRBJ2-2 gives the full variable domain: EAGVTQFPSHSVIEKGQTVTLRCDPISGHDNLYWYRRVMGKEIKFLLHFVKESKQDESGMPNNRFLAERTGGTYSTLKVQPAELEDSGVYFCASSQPVAGELFFGEGSRLTVL.